The 27 T cell receptor beta chains below come from one sample, sequenced in a study of read filtering for tumor transcriptome and immune sequencing. Molecular barcoded adaptors covering alpha/delta and beta/gamma chains were used on 400 ng RNA. TCRdb processed the reads anew with MiXCR; each CDR3 protein has one entry. The table lists about 10,000 distinct CDR3 sequences, about 16% of them singletons. The sample taken for sequencing was a population of CD138-negative cells sorted from bone marrow. The receptors were sampled from a donor aged 40 or over with multiple myeloma.

Sample share makes this clonotype medium-sized. Here the CDR3 DNA reads TGCGCCAGCAGCTTGGGCACACAAGAGACCCAGTACTTC. Amino acids: CASSLGTQETQYF. The chain links TRBV5-1 to TRBJ2-5, with unresolved D. The V gene's germline CDR1 is SGHRS and CDR2 YFSETQ. The germline V and J ends were trimmed by 0 bases and 2 bases, with 5 bases remaining between them. This CDR3 is 13 amino acids long. The whole variable domain, remainder taken from reference TRBV5-1 and TRBJ2-5, is KAGVTQTPRYLIKTRGQQVTLSCSPISGHRSVSWYQQTPGQGLQFLFEYFSETQRNKGNFPGRFSGRQFSNSRSEMNVSTLELGDSALYLCASSLGTQETQYFGPGTRLLVL.

This clonotype was detected a few times. Because it lacks the conserved phenylalanine or tryptophan at the end, this CDR3 is likely a read error. This chain links TRBV10-3 with TRBJ2-7, with no clear D. V lost 0 bases and J lost 0, with 6 bases in between. The CDR3 runs to 14 residues. Per the germline V gene, CDR1 is ENHRY and CDR2 is SYGVKD. The CDR3 nucleotides are TGTGCCATCAGTGAGTCTTTTTCCTCCTACGAGCAGTACCTC. As protein: CAISESFSSYEQYL.

This rearrangement joins TRBV6-5 to TRBJ1-2, with D perhaps TRBD1 (5 bases). The V end lost 1 base, the J end lost 4 bases, and 13 bases lay between the germline ends. The CDR3 consists of 15 residues. CDR1 is MNHEY, CDR2 SVGAGI, per germline. CDR3 nucleotides: TGTGCCAGCAGTTACTTCGGGGGAGGAGGCTATGGCTACACCTTC. This encodes CASSYFGGGGYGYTF.

The genes are TRBV18 and TRBJ2-7; D possibly corresponds to TRBD1 (6 bases). Trimming removed 3 bases at V and 3 bases at J, with 15 bases between. Per the germline V gene, CDR1 is KGHSH and CDR2 is LQKENI. The length of the CDR3 is 15 residues. Here the CDR3 reads CASSPRTSGHYEQYF. CDR3 bases: TGTGCCAGCTCACCTAGGACTTCGGGACACTACGAGCAGTACTTC.

Concerning this clonotype itself: Given a far larger clone just one base away, this is likely a sequencing read error. The gene calls are TRBV6-1 and TRBJ2-2; unclear D gene. Trimming took off 8 bases at V and 7 bases at J, with 11 bases between the two ends. The CDR3 runs to 12 residues. Germline V gene sequence: CDR1 MNHNS, CDR2 SASEGT. CDR3 nucleotide sequence: TGTGCCAGCCGTTACTCCGGCGGGGAGCTGTTTTTT. Its translation is CASRYSGGELFF.

This clonotype was detected many times. At one of its ends the junction is not consistent with the germline gene, which may arise from a read error. The CDR3, as DNA: TGTGCCAACCCACTCGTCACTCAAGCTTTCTTT. It specifies CANPLVTQAFF. This chain links TRBV12-3 or TRBV12-4 with TRBJ1-1; the D is unclear. The CDR3 sequence is 11 residues long.

Regarding this clonotype: A read error may produce the germline difference seen at one junction end. V usage is TRBV2 and J usage is TRBJ1-5; 7 positions agree with TRBD1. Germline lookup yields CDR1 SNHLY and CDR2 FYNNEI. The CDR3 has 16 residues. The DNA of the CDR3 is TGTGCCAGCAGCGAAGGGACAGTAAATAGCAATCTGCCCCAGCATTTT. Protein sequence: CASSEGTVNSNLPQHF.

In this sample, this clonotype turned up many times. A single base separates this from a much larger clone, so it may be a read error. CDR3 sequence (DNA): TGTGCCAGCAACCAGGGAACAACCTACAATGGGCAGTTCTTC. This encodes CASNQGTTYNGQFF. V and J are TRBV14 and TRBJ2-1; the D gene is possibly TRBD1 (5 bases). The CDR3 is made up of 14 amino acids. Germline-derived CDR1 and CDR2 are SGHDN and FVKESK.

This clonotype showed up many times. CDR3 region: CSVGSDQPQHF. CDR3 nucleotides: TGCAGCGTTGGGTCAGATCAGCCCCAGCATTTT. The chain joins TRBV29-1 to TRBJ1-5; no clear D gene. Trimming removed 4 bases from V and 5 bases from J, with 6 bases in between. Germline V gene lookup returns CDR1 SQVTM and CDR2 ANQGSEA. The CDR3 is made up of 11 amino acids.

This clonotype was recorded only once. This is likely an artifact of a read error, given a far larger clone one base away. The chain links TRBV6-5 to TRBJ2-1; 12 nucleotides agree with TRBD2. CDR1 and CDR2 from the germline V gene are MNHEY and SVGAGI. With V trimmed by 4 bases and J by 8 bases, 9 bases remained unmatched. The CDR3 loop spans 16 amino acids. CDR3: CASSSHASGGAYEQFF. In DNA, the CDR3 is TGTGCCAGCAGTTCGCACGCTAGCGGGGGGGCTTATGAGCAGTTCTTC.

This clonotype is medium-sized within its sample. The chain combines TRBV6-1 with TRBJ1-5; possibly TRBD1 for D (6 bases). Trimming cost V 5 bases and J 5 bases, with 16 bases left between them. Looked up from germline, CDR1 is MNHNS and CDR2 is SASEGT. The CDR3 covers 15 residues. CDR3: CASSYEDSSYQPQHF. The CDR3 DNA follows: TGTGCCAGCAGTTATGAGGACAGTTCCTATCAGCCCCAGCATTTT.

This clonotype was counted at least ten times. The V gene is TRBV7-3, the J gene TRBJ2-3; the D gene is possibly TRBD2 (5 bases). Deletions cut 2 bases from V and 0 bases from J, with 9 bases between. The length of the CDR3 is 15 residues. In germline, CDR1 is SGHTA, CDR2 FQGTGA. The CDR3 loop is CASSLDPGSTDTQYF. The CDR3 DNA reads TGTGCCAGCAGCTTAGACCCGGGGAGCACAGATACGCAGTATTTT.

As for this clonotype: The final CDR3 position lacks the conserved phenylalanine or tryptophan, pointing to a likely read error. The gene calls are TRBV4-3 and TRBJ1-2, with a weak D call TRBD1 (5 bases). V lost 1 base, J lost 4 bases, and 16 bases lay in between. CDR1 is LGHNA and CDR2 is YSLEER in the germline V gene. The CDR3 spans 16 residues. CDR3 sequence reads: CASSQGRLGHFYGYTS. As DNA, the CDR3 is TGCGCCAGCAGCCAAGGTAGACTAGGACACTTCTATGGCTACACCTCC.

Judged by abundance, this clonotype is medium-sized. The gene calls are TRBV6-1 and TRBJ1-6; D gene unclear. CDR3 length: 14 residues. V gave up 7 bases and J gave up 1 base, with 8 bases separating them. The germline V gene encodes CDR1 MNHNS and CDR2 SASEGT. CDR3 bases: TGTGCCAGCACGTCGAAGTCCTATAATTCACCCCTCCACTTT. Its protein product is CASTSKSYNSPLHF.

This clonotype was observed at least ten times. At one boundary the junction diverges from the germline segment, which might be a read error. V is TRBV2 and J is TRBJ2-7; 7 bases align to TRBD1. The length of the CDR3 is 15 residues. Germline CDR1 and CDR2: SNHLY and FYNNEI. CDR3: CASSEEGTATYEQYF. CDR3 nucleotide sequence: TGTGCCAGCAGCGAAGAGGGGACAGCTACCTACGAGCAGTACTTC.

As to this clonotype: It is likely a read error: a sequence one base away is far more abundant. The chain joins TRBV7-8 to TRBJ1-1; D remains unclear. The CDR3 covers 14 residues. Germline V lookup: CDR1 SGHVS, CDR2 FQNEAQ. DNA of the CDR3: TGTGCCAGCAGCTCCAGCGCGGTGAACGCTGAAGCTTTCTTT. Its translation: CASSSSAVNAEAFF.

This clonotype occurred a few times. A read error is the likely source, as a far larger clone sits one nucleotide away. The chain combines TRBV6-1 with TRBJ1-1, with D unresolved. CDR1 MNHNS and CDR2 SASEGT come from the germline V gene. The length of the CDR3 is 15 residues. CDR3 protein: CASTYIGPADTEALF. The CDR3 coding sequence is TGTGCCAGCACATACATCGGACCGGCTGACACTGAAGCTCTCTTT.

In regard to this clonotype: Given a far larger clone just one base away, this is likely a sequencing read error. The CDR3 here is CASSHSGGSSYGQYF. CDR3 in DNA: TGCGCCAGCAGCCACTCGGGTGGGAGCTCCTACGGGCAGTACTTC. The chain uses TRBV4-3 and TRBJ2-7; the D gene is possibly TRBD2 (5 bases). The CDR3 loop spans 15 amino acids. Germline V gives CDR1 LGHNA, CDR2 YSLEER.

This clonotype was recorded at least ten times. This rearrangement joins TRBV28 to TRBJ1-1, with D uncertain. Deletions cut 1 base from V and 3 bases from J, with 6 bases between. Germline V CDR1 and CDR2: MDHEN, SYDVKM. This CDR3 has 13 residues. The CDR3 nucleotides are TGTGCCAGCAGTTTATTCCGGGACACTGAAGCTTTCTTT. Its protein product is CASSLFRDTEAFF.

This clonotype is medium-sized in the sample. V is TRBV4-2 and J is TRBJ1-6; no reliable D call. V shed 8 bases and J shed 9 bases, with 20 bases lying between them. Per the germline V gene, CDR1 is LGHNA and CDR2 is YNFKEQ. The CDR3 is 15 residues long. CDR3 nucleotide sequence: TGTGCCAGCGCTGATAGCAGCGGAGCTAGTTCACCCCTCCACTTT. The encoded protein is CASADSSGASSPLHF.

In this sample, this clonotype turned up many times. J is TRBJ1-2 and V is TRBV23-1, with D hard to call. TRBV23-1 belongs to the ORF category, with a function that is uncertain. Trimming removed 4 bases from V and 1 base from J, with 7 bases in between. This CDR3 region has 13 residues. CDR3 amino acids: CASSRPDNYGYTF. The CDR3 nucleotides are TGCGCCAGCAGTCGGCCAGATAACTATGGCTACACCTTC.

This clonotype was counted ten times or more. V and J are TRBV6-4 and TRBJ2-3, with D perhaps being TRBD1 or TRBD2 (5 bases each). V gave up 6 bases and J gave up 5 bases, with 12 bases separating them. The CDR3 runs 13 residues. Germline V gene lookup returns CDR1 MRHNA and CDR2 SNTAGT. CDR3 DNA sequence: TGTGCCAGCAGCCGGGACGCCCGAGATACGCAGTATTTT. This codes for CASSRDARDTQYF.

In its sample, this clonotype was seen once. A far larger clone is a single base away, which makes a read error likely. The V and J genes are TRBV7-8 and TRBJ1-5; no definite D call. This CDR3 spans 12 amino acids. Germline values: CDR1 SGHVS, CDR2 FQNEAQ. Trimming shortened V by 5 bases and J by 5 bases, and 7 bases separated the two germline ends. CDR3: CASSPWDQPQHF. The CDR3 DNA reads as TGTGCCAGCAGCCCGTGGGATCAGCCCCAGCATTTT.

This clonotype was counted at least ten times. The genes are TRBV4-1 and TRBJ1-2; D is unresolved. The CDR3 spans 13 residues. Germline V gene data show CDR1 as MGHRA and CDR2 as YSYEKL. V dropped 1 base and J dropped 4 bases, with 7 bases sitting between them. The CDR3 sequence: CASSQGRFYGYTF. For the CDR3, the DNA is TGCGCCAGCAGCCAAGGCCGGTTCTATGGCTACACCTTC.

Within the sample, this clonotype is medium-sized. This chain links TRBV29-1 with TRBJ2-1, with 7 bases that match TRBD1. This CDR3 contains 13 residues. V lost 5 bases, J lost 5 bases, and 6 bases stayed unmatched. Germline V gene lookup returns CDR1 SQVTM and CDR2 ANQGSEA. Here the CDR3 reads CSVWDSGDNEQFF. The CDR3 DNA is TGCAGCGTTTGGGACAGCGGAGACAATGAGCAGTTCTTC.

This clonotype was seen ten or more times. The chain recombines TRBV11-3 with TRBJ2-7, with D maybe TRBD2 (5 bases). Germline CDR1 is SGHNT and CDR2 is YENEEA. V lost 2 bases and J lost 4, with 6 bases in between. The CDR3 loop spans 12 amino acids. CDR3 in amino acids: CASSLSGYEQYF. CDR3 sequence (DNA): TGTGCCAGCAGCTTATCGGGATACGAGCAGTACTTC.

About this clonotype itself: Only one base separates this from a far larger clonotype, so it likely reflects a read error. The chain joins TRBV10-3 to TRBJ1-4; the D is unclear. The J call may be mistaken, given a closer DNA end match to TRBJ2-3. The CDR3 is made up of 14 amino acids. In germline, CDR1 is ENHRY, CDR2 SYGVKD. The CDR3 region has the DNA TGTGCCATCAGTGAGGCAGTTCGCACAGATACGCAGTATTTT. Translated: CAISEAVRTDTQYF.